This TCR beta chain was recovered during a study of beta chain features in type 1 diabetes. Germline trimming cut 4 bases from V and 9 bases from J; bases unmatched to any gene: 4. Per the germline V gene, CDR1 is SEHNR and CDR2 is FQNEAQ (reference sequence). This CDR3 comprises 14 residues. In the case of this clone: Its target is not known.

Populations obtained by sorting all exceeded 95% purity. Broader study findings: Comparison showed that naive, central memory and Treg TCRB repertoires appeared more similar among patients than among healthy donors.

Expressed TCRB transcripts were sequenced because the entire RNA isolate underwent reverse transcription. Sequencing used immunoSEQ multiplex PCR; TCRdb keeps in-frame clones, though not all of them. The sample contains approximately 100,000 clones, approximately 37% of which appear only once. J is TRBJ2-1 and V is TRBV7-9, with 12 bases that match TRBD1. Sequences were obtained from stem cell memory CD4+ T cells from blood. This clonotype was obtained from a woman younger than 30 in good health. Here the CDR3 reads CASSSGQGASEQFF. DNA of the CDR3: TGTGCCAGCAGCTCGGGACAGGGGGCTAGTGAGCAGTTCTTC. Full variable domain (remainder filled in from reference TRBV7-9 and TRBJ2-1): DTGVSQNPRHKITKRGQNVTFRCDPISEHNRLYWYRQTLGQGPEFLTYFQNEAQLEKSRLLSDRFSAERPKGSFSTLEIQRTEQGDSAMYLCASSSGQGASEQFFGPGTRLTVL.